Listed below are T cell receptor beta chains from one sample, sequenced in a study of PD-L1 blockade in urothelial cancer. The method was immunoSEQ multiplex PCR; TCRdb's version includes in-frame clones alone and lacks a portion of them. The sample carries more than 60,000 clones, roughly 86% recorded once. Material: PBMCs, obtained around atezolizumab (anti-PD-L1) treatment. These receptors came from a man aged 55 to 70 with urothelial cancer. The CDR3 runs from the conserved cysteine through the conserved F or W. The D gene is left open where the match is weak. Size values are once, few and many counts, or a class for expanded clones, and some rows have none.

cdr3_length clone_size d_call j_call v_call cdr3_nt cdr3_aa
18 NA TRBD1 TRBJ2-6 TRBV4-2 TGTGCCAGCAGCCAGGGAACAGGGGTAGCATCTGGGGCCAACGTCCTGACTTTC CASSQGTGVASGANVLTF
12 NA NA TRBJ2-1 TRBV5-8 TGTGCCAGCAGCTTGGCGAGCGGAGAGCAGTTCTTC CASSLASGEQFF
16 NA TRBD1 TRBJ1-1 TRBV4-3 TGCGCCAGCAGCCAACCCCTGACAGGGGGCAACACTGAAGCTTTCTTT CASSQPLTGGNTEAFF
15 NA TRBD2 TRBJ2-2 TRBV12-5 TGTGCTAGTGGTATGACTAGCGGGGCTATGGGGGAGCTGTTTTTT CASGMTSGAMGELFF
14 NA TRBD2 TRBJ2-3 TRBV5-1 TGCGCCAGCAGGCCCGGGACTAGCGGAGATACGCAGTATTTT CASRPGTSGDTQYF
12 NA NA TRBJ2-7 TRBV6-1 TGTGCCAGCAGTGCGACAGGATACGAGCAGTACTTC CASSATGYEQYF
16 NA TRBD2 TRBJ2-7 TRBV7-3 TGTGCCAGCAGCTTAGGCCCGCTACTAGCGGGTTACGAGCAGTACTTC CASSLGPLLAGYEQYF
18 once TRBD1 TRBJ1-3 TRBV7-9 TGTGCCAGCAGCTTGTCAACGGCCAGGGGGCTTTCCGGAAACACCATATATTTT CASSLSTARGLSGNTIYF
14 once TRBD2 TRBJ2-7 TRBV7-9 TGTGCCAGCAGTATTAGCGGGATAAACTACGAGCAGTACTTC CASSISGINYEQYF
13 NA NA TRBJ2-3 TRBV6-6 TGTGCCCTGCGAGACACAAACACAGATACGCAGTATTTT CALRDTNTDTQYF
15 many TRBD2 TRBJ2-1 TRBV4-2 TGTGCCAGCAGCCAAGGACTAGCGGAGAACAATGAGCAGTTCTTC CASSQGLAENNEQFF
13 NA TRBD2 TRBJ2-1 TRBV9 TGTGCCAGCAGTTTAGCGGGGTTGGCTGAGCAGTTCTTC CASSLAGLAEQFF
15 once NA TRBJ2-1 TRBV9 TGTGCCAGCAGCGTAGCTATTTCTTGGGGCGATGAGCAGTTCTTC CASSVAISWGDEQFF
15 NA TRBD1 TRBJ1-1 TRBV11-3 TGTGCCAGCAGCCCCCGGACAGGGGTGGACACTGAAGCTTTCTTT CASSPRTGVDTEAFF
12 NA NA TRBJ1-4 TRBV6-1 TGTGCCAGCAGTGAACGTAGAGGAAAACTGTTTTTT CASSERRGKLFF
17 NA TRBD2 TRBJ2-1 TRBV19 TGTGCCAGTAGTATAGATCAGGGAGCGGGGGTTAACAATGAGCAGTTCTTC CASSIDQGAGVNNEQFF
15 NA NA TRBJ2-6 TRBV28 TGTGCCAGCAGTTCCGGGATTGTTGGGGCCAACGTCCTGACTTTC CASSSGIVGANVLTF
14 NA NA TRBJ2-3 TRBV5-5 TGTGCCAGCAGCTTGGTGCAGGCAACAGATACGCAGTATTTT CASSLVQATDTQYF
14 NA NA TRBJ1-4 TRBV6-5 TGTGCCAGCAGAACAGGGCGCCCTAATGAAAAACTGTTTTTT CASRTGRPNEKLFF
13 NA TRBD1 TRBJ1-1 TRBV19 TGTGCCGTAGGGGGCTCGCTATCCACTGAAGCTTTCTTT CAVGGSLSTEAFF
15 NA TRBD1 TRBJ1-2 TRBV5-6 TGTGCCAGCAGCTTGCTTGGACAGGTTATCTATGGCTACACCTTC CASSLLGQVIYGYTF
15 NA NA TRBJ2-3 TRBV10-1 TGCGCCAGCAGTGAGCGGGGGAAGTCGTCAGATACGCAGTATTTT CASSERGKSSDTQYF
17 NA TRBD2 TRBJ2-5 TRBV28 TGTGCCAGCAGTTCCCAGGGACTAGCGGTTACAAGAGAGACCCAGTACTTC CASSSQGLAVTRETQYF
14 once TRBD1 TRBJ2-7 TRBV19 TGTGCCAGTATGCCAGGGGGCCCCCTCTACGAGCAGTACTTC CASMPGGPLYEQYF
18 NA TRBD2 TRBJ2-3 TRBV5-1 TGCGCCAGCAGCTTGACCGGGACTAGCGGAGGGGGGGCAGATACGCAGTATTTT CASSLTGTSGGGADTQYF
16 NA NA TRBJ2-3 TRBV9 TGTGCCAGCAGCGTAGTCGGGGGGCGAGGCACAGATACGCAGTATTTT CASSVVGGRGTDTQYF